The 5 T cell receptor beta chains below all came from one sample that was sequenced in a study of human T cells and chemical hapten exposure (dated by TCRdb to the early 2020s). The library was obtained by RACE. Sequencer: NextSeq 500. TCRdb trimmed the raw reads at Q25, called clones with MiXCR and kept productive beta chains. CDR3 protein duplicates are merged, each entry listing the most common genes and DNA. For this sample the table gives some 70,000 distinct CDR3 sequences, of which approximately 10% were detected only once. Of the sample, around 6.8% is held by the ten largest clones. This specimen's time point label, per the study, means: patch test 2, 6 weeks after DPC sensitization. The treatment or condition label, as the study defines it: therapeutic diphenylcyclopropenone sensitization with weekly scalp DPC. Source: whole blood, taken in connection with sensitization to the hapten diphenylcyclopropenone (DPC). The origin of the receptors is a woman between 45 and 65 years old with alopecia areata. Some clones in this sample may be carry-over from other donors' samples.

In the case of this clonotype: A much larger clone differs from this one at a single base, so this may be a read error. The CDR3 here is CASNEYRVQGDNEQFF. As DNA, the CDR3 is TGCGCCAGCAATGAATACCGGGTCCAGGGAGACAATGAGCAGTTCTTC. V is TRBV10-2 and J is TRBJ2-1; the D gene could be TRBD1 or TRBD2 (5 bases each). The CDR3 loop spans 16 amino acids. Germline CDR1 is WSHSY and CDR2 is SAAADI. Trimming stripped 7 bases from V and 5 bases from J, with 21 bases between.

This clonotype was detected once. A clone one base away is much larger, so this may be a read error. The genes are TRBV7-9 and TRBJ1-6, with D unresolved. Trimming removed 1 base from V and 6 bases from J, with 13 bases in between. From germline, CDR1 is SEHNR and CDR2 FQNEAQ (reference sequence). The CDR3 is 16 amino acids. This CDR3 reads CASSLDLVRFNSPLHF. CDR3 sequence (DNA): TGTGCCAGCAGCTTAGATCTAGTGAGATTTAATTCACCCCTCCACTTT.

This clonotype was seen many times. V is TRBV7-2 and J is TRBJ2-1; TRBD2 might be the D (6 bases). Between the trimmed V and J ends, which lost 4 bases and 5 bases, there was a span of 12 bases. The CDR3 is 14 amino acids. Germline V lookup: CDR1 SGHTA, CDR2 FQGNSA. The CDR3 sequence is CASSSPGLHNEQFF. The CDR3 bases are TGTGCCAGCAGCTCACCGGGACTTCACAATGAGCAGTTCTTC. The variable domain in full, with the rest retrieved from reference TRBV7-2 and TRBJ2-1, is GAGVSQSPSNKVTEKGKDVELRCDPISGHTALYWYRQSLGQGLEFLIYFQGNSAPDKSGLPSDRFSAERTGGSVSTLTIQRTQQEDSAVYLCASSSPGLHNEQFFGPGTRLTVL.

The chain employs TRBV20-1 and TRBJ2-5; possibly TRBD1 for D (6 bases). The germline V and J ends were trimmed by 2 bases and 2 bases, with 6 bases remaining between them. This CDR3 region has 12 residues. Looked up from germline, CDR1 is DFQATT and CDR2 is SNEGSKA (reference sequence). CDR3 amino acids: CSARQGQETQYF. For the CDR3, the DNA is TGCAGTGCTAGACAGGGGCAAGAGACCCAGTACTTC.

This clonotype was counted many times. The chain is built from TRBV18 and TRBJ2-3; unclear D gene. Germline values: CDR1 KGHSH, CDR2 LQKENI. The CDR3 has 16 residues. V gave up 3 bases and J gave up 3 bases, with 16 bases separating them. CDR3 sequence: CASSPRSGIATDTQYF. For the CDR3, the DNA is TGTGCCAGCTCACCTCGCTCGGGTATCGCGACAGATACGCAGTATTTT.